This TCR beta chain appears in the sequencing data of a study of beta chain features in type 1 diabetes. V gave up 0 bases and J gave up 4 bases, with 11 bases separating them. There are 15 residues in the CDR3. Germline V gives CDR1 MGHRA, CDR2 YSYEKL. All of the isolated RNA was reverse transcribed, so expressed TCRB transcripts were sequenced. The study sequenced naive, central memory and regulatory T cell samples to an average of around 3.4 million reads. TCRdb's copy holds only in-frame clones and misses some; the assay was immunoSEQ multiplex PCR. The sample has under 250,000 clones, around 26% seen once. Purity (above 95%) was reached by all sorted populations. This clone has ten or more counts.

Sequenced material: central memory CD4+ T cells from blood. The sequence came from a man younger than 45 in good health. V usage is TRBV4-1 and J usage is TRBJ2-3; tentative D call: TRBD1 (5 bases). CDR3: CASSQEGQRSDTQYF. CDR3 nucleotide sequence: TGCGCCAGCAGCCAAGAGGGGCAGCGTTCAGATACGCAGTATTTT.